The next 10 T cell receptor beta chains were all read from a single sample in a study of blood T cell repertoires in COVID-19. Using immunoSEQ multiplex PCR, the repertoire was profiled, and TCRdb retains in-frame clones only, with some absent. This table holds 65,000 to 90,000 clones, approximately 85% found once. Input material: peripheral blood. The receptors originated from a man aged 50-59 years with active COVID-19.

In its sample, this clone is medium-sized. The rearrangement uses TRBV28 and TRBJ1-2; the match to TRBD1 covers 8 bases. Germline V gene sequence: CDR1 MDHEN, CDR2 SYDVKM. The J segment lost 7 bases and the V segment lost 9 bases, leaving 10 bases of the junction unmatched. CDR3 length equals 13 residues. CDR3 protein: CASYTGQAAGYTF. The CDR3 DNA reads as TGTGCCAGTTACACGGGACAGGCTGCTGGCTACACCTTC.

CDR3 sequence: CASSRQGPLYEQYF. Written as DNA, the CDR3 is TGTGCCAGCAGCCGACAGGGCCCCCTCTACGAGCAGTACTTC. The chain uses TRBV3-1 (or the pseudogene TRBV3-2) and TRBJ2-7; TRBD1 aligns across 7 bases. CDR3 length: 14 residues. V lost 4 bases, J lost 3 bases, and 6 bases stayed unmatched. Germline V lookup: CDR1 LGHDT, CDR2 YNNKEL (reference sequence).

This chain connects TRBV15 to TRBJ1-5; no clear D gene. Per the germline V gene, CDR1 is LNHNV and CDR2 is YYDKDF (reference sequence). CDR3 length equals 17 residues. V shed 1 base and J shed 0 bases, with 13 bases lying between them. CDR3 sequence: CATSRAGVGFSNQPQHF. CDR3 DNA: TGTGCCACCAGCAGAGCGGGAGTGGGGTTTAGCAATCAGCCCCAGCATTTT. Variable domain in full (rest from reference TRBV15 and TRBJ1-5): DAMVIQNPRYQVTQFGKPVTLSCSQTLNHNVMYWYQQKSSQAPKLLFHYYDKDFNNEADTPDNFQSRRPNTSFCFLDIRSPGLGDTAMYLCATSRAGVGFSNQPQHFGDGTRLSIL.

The chain employs TRBV7-8 and TRBJ2-7; D may be TRBD1 (5 bases). The CDR3 consists of 15 residues. V lost 4 bases, J lost 1 base, and 14 bases lay in between. Germline CDR1 is SGHVS and CDR2 is FQNEAQ. The CDR3 DNA sequence: TGTGCCAGCAGCTCGAGCAGGGTGGTATCCTACGAGCAGTACTTC. Amino acids: CASSSSRVVSYEQYF.

V and J are TRBV6-5 and TRBJ1-1; TRBD1 is a possible D gene (6 bases). Looked up from germline, CDR1 is MNHEY and CDR2 is SVGAGI. V was pared by 0 bases and J by 3 bases, with 8 bases between. This CDR3 region has 14 residues. The CDR3 DNA sequence: TGTGCCAGCAGTTACTCAGGGGGGGACACTGAAGCTTTCTTT. Its protein product is CASSYSGGDTEAFF.

The V call is TRBV6-2 or TRBV6-3, the J call TRBJ2-7; a weak D match, TRBD2 (6 bases). The CDR3 sequence is 16 residues long. The V end was cut by 6 bases, the J end by 1 base, with 19 bases between. Germline V CDR1 and CDR2: MNHEY, SVGEGT. The DNA of the CDR3 is TGTGCCAGCAGCAATAAGACGGCGGGAAGGTCCTACGAGCAGTACTTC. Its translation is CASSNKTAGRSYEQYF.

The table lists this clone with a count of one. The gene calls are TRBV7-2 and TRBJ1-2; D is perhaps TRBD1 (5 bases). The CDR3 is made up of 13 amino acids. Germline CDR1 is SGHTA and CDR2 is FQGNSA. Between the trimmed V and J ends, which lost 5 bases and 0 bases, there was a span of 7 bases. The CDR3, as DNA: TGTGCCAGCAGCCAGACAGCTAACTATGGCTACACCTTC. It translates to CASSQTANYGYTF.

In DNA, the CDR3 is TGTGCCAGCAGTCTACAGGGTCTCTATGGCTACACCTTC. It codes for CASSLQGLYGYTF. V gene TRBV28 combines with J gene TRBJ1-2; D may be TRBD1 (6 bases). V lost 5 bases and J 4 bases, leaving 11 bases between the germline ends. There are 13 residues in the CDR3. CDR1 MDHEN and CDR2 SYDVKM come from the germline V gene.

CDR3 protein: CASSLTPTGGRSEAFF. CDR3 in DNA: TGTGCCAGCAGCTTAACGCCCACAGGGGGACGATCTGAAGCTTTCTTT. The J gene is TRBJ1-1, the V gene TRBV7-3, with TRBD1 matching over 8 bases. Germline loops: CDR1 SGHTA, CDR2 FQGTGA. Trimming cost V 0 bases and J 6 bases; bases outside gene matches: 9. This CDR3 region has 16 residues.

The chain has TRBV5-4 and TRBJ2-7, with D tentatively TRBD1 (6 bases). CDR1 is SGHNT and CDR2 is YYREEE in the germline V gene (reference sequence). The CDR3 contains 14 residues. Trimming removed 4 bases at V and 6 bases at J, with 17 bases between. The CDR3 loop reads CASSAKTGVGEQYF. CDR3 coding DNA: TGTGCCAGCAGCGCAAAGACAGGTGTGGGCGAGCAGTACTTC.